The subject of this entry is one TCR beta chain. Its specificity is unknown. The data belong to a study of cytomegalovirus exposure and HLA in healthy donors. About the study: Researchers previously reported finding fewer than 140 million unique TCR beta sequences from 150 million to 200 million T cells. Study-wide findings and caveats: Upon later analysis, HLA-associated TCR beta chains proved more clonally expanded than other, equally common chains.

The PCR had 60 Vbeta and 13 Jbeta primers. Libraries were prepared by immunoSEQ multiplex PCR; TCRdb keeps only in-frame clonotypes and omits some of them. Of about 220,000 clones in the sample, around four fifths were seen once. Germline V CDR1 and CDR2: SNHLY, FYNNEI. The CDR3 sequence is 11 residues long. The J gene is TRBJ2-1, the V gene TRBV2, with 11 nucleotides matching TRBD2. This TCR was recovered from a boy aged 2 to 10 in good health and CMV-seronegative. Sequencing used PBMCs. CDR3 in DNA: TGTGCGGGGACTAGCGGTAATGAGCAGTTCTTC. Translating gives CAGTSGNEQFF.